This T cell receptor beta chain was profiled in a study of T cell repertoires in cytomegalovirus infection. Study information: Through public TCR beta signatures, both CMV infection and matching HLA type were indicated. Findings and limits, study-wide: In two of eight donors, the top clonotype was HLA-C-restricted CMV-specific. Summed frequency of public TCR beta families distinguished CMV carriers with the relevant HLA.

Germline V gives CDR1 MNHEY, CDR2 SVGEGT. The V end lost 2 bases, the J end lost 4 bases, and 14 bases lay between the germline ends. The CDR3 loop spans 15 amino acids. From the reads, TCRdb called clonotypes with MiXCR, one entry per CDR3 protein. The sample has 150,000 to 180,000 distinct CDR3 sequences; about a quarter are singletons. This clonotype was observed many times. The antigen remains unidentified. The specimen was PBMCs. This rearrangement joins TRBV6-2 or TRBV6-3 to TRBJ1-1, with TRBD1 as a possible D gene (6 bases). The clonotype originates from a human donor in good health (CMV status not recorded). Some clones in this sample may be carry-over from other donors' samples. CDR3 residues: CASSYVGGGGTEAFF. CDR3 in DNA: TGTGCCAGCAGTTACGTCGGGGGCGGGGGCACTGAAGCTTTCTTT.